The clone carrying this T cell receptor beta chain has a handful of counts. As for time point: pretreatment peripheral blood. These data are taken from a study of PD-L1 blockade in urothelial cancer. The repertoire was sequenced with immunoSEQ multiplex PCR; TCRdb's copy has only in-frame clones and lacks some. The table records about 56,000 clones, over 75% of them present only once. The CDR3 runs to 15 residues. Trimming removed 7 bases from V and 6 bases from J; junction bases left unmatched: 9. Germline V gives CDR1 SNHLY, CDR2 FYNNEI. J is TRBJ1-5 and V is TRBV2, with 10 bases lining up with TRBD1. The receptor comes from a man in his 70s with urothelial cancer. This specimen was PBMCs, taken around atezolizumab (anti-PD-L1) treatment. Written as DNA, the CDR3 is TGTGCCAGCAATCAGGACAGGGGGAGTAGTCAGCCCCAGCATTTT. This translates into CASNQDRGSSQPQHF.